This T cell receptor beta chain appears in the sequencing data of a study of T cells in Graves' hyperthyroidism and ophthalmopathy. About the study: Staff took peripheral blood when the initial diagnosis was made, before any treatment began. Study-level points and caveats: Ophthalmopathy was predicted by the model a median of approximately six months ahead of onset. A model built on 13 V-J features separated ophthalmopathy from stable hyperthyroidism. Among thyroid clonotypes expanded above 0.001, most also appeared in blood.

TCR beta CDR3 regions were amplified from RNA. The primer set for the first-round RT-PCR of the TCR CDR3 was HTBI. TCRdb ran MiXCR on the multiplex PCR reads and lists one entry per CDR3 protein. The sample lists about 260,000 distinct CDR3 sequences, about 20% seen once, with about 60% in the top ten. As regards this clonotype: Its antigen is still unknown.

In germline, CDR1 is KGHDR, CDR2 SFDVKD. Deletions cut 5 bases from V and 1 base from J, with 10 bases between. The CDR3 totals 15 residues. This sequence joins TRBV24-1 and TRBJ2-2; possibly TRBD2 for D (6 bases). The receptor comes from a man younger than 40 with Graves' ophthalmopathy. The sequenced material came from blood. This CDR3 reads CATSGAGKNTGELFF. The CDR3 nucleotides read TGTGCCACCAGTGGGGCGGGGAAGAACACCGGGGAGCTGTTTTTT.